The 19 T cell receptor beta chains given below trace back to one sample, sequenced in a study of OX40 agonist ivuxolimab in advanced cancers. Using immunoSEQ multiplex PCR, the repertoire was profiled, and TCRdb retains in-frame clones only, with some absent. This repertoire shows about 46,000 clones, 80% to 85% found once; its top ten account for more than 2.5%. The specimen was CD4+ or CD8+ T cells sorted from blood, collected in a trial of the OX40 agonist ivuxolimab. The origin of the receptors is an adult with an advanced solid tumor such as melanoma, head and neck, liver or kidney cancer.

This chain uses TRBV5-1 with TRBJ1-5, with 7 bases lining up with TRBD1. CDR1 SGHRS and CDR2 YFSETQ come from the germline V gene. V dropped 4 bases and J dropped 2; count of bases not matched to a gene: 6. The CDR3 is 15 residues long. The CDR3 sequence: CASSPGGWGNQPQHF. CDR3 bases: TGCGCCAGCAGCCCAGGGGGGTGGGGCAATCAGCCCCAGCATTTT.

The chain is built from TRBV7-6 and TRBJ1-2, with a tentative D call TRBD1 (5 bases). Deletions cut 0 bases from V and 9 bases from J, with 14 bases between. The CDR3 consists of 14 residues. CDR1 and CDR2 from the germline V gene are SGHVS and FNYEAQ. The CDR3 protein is CASSLAGAASRYTF. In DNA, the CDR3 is TGTGCCAGCAGCTTAGCTGGGGCGGCATCCCGCTACACCTTC.

CDR3 loop: CASSPTGGLGNEQFF. CDR3 sequence (DNA): TGTGCCAGCTCTCCGACAGGGGGTCTAGGAAATGAGCAGTTCTTC. The chain employs TRBV18 and TRBJ2-1; 9 bases map to TRBD1. Germline CDR1 is KGHSH and CDR2 is LQKENI. V lost 6 bases, J lost 7 bases, and 10 bases stayed unmatched. The length of the CDR3 is 15 residues.

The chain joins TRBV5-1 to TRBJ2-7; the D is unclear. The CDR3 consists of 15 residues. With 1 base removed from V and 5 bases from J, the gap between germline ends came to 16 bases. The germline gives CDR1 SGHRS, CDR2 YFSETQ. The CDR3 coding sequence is TGCGCCAGCAGCTTGAGATCACAGATAGAGGACGAGCAGTACTTC. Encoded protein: CASSLRSQIEDEQYF.

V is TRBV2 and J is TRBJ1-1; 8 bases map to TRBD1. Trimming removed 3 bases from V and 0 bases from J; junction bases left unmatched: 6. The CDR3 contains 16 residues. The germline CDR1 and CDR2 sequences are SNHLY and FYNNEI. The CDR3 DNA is TGTGCCAGCAGTGAGGACAGGGCCGATATGAACACTGAAGCTTTCTTT. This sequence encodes CASSEDRADMNTEAFF.

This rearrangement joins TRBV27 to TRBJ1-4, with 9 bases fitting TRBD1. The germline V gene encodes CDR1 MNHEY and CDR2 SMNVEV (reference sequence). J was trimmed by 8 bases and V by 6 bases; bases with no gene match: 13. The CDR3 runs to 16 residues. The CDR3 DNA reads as TGTGCCAGCAGCACTAAGTACAGGGGGCATGGGGAAAAACTGTTTTTT. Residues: CASSTKYRGHGEKLFF.

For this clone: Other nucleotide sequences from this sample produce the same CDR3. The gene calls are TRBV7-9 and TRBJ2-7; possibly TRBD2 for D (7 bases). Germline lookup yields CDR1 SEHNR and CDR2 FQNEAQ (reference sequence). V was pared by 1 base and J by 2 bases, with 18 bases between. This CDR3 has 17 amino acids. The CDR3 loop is CASSLVGGREGPYEQYF. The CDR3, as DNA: TGTGCCAGCAGCTTAGTGGGGGGGCGAGAGGGCCCCTACGAGCAGTACTTC.

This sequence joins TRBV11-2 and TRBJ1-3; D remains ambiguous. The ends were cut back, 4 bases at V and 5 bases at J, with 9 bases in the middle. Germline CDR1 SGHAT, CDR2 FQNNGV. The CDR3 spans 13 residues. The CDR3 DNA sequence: TGTGCCAGCAGCTCCCTAAGACGAAACACCATATATTTT. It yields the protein CASSSLRRNTIYF.

CDR3 loop: CASSLASGGGSGNTIYF. In DNA, the CDR3 is TGTGCCAGCAGCTTAGCGTCCGGTGGCGGCTCTGGAAACACCATATATTTT. The chain couples TRBV7-6 to TRBJ1-3; D call uncertain. Germline V gene sequence: CDR1 SGHVS, CDR2 FNYEAQ. V was shortened by 0 bases and J by 0 bases, with 12 bases between the two germline ends. This CDR3 spans 17 amino acids.

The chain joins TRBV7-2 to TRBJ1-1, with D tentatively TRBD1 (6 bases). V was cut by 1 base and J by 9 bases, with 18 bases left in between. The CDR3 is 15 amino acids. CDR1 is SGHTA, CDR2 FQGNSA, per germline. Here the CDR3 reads CASSLEVGGHGKAFF. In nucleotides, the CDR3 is TGTGCCAGCAGCTTAGAGGTGGGGGGACATGGAAAAGCTTTCTTT. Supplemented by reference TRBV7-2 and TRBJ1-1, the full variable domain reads GAGVSQSPSNKVTEKGKDVELRCDPISGHTALYWYRQSLGQGLEFLIYFQGNSAPDKSGLPSDRFSAERTGGSVSTLTIQRTQQEDSAVYLCASSLEVGGHGKAFFGQGTRLTVV.

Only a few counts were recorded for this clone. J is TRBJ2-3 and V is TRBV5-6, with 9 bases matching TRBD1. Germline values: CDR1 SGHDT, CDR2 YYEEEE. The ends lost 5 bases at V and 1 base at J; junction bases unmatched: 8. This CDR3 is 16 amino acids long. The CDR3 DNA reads TGTGCCAGCAGTCACCTAAGGACAGGGGGCACAGATACGCAGTATTTT. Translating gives CASSHLRTGGTDTQYF.

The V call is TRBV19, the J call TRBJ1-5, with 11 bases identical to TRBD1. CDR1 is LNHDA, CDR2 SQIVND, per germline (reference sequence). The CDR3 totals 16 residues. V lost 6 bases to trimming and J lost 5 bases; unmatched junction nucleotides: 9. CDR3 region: CASRRTGQGGYQPQHF. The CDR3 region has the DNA TGTGCCAGTAGAAGGACGGGACAGGGGGGTTATCAGCCCCAGCATTTT.

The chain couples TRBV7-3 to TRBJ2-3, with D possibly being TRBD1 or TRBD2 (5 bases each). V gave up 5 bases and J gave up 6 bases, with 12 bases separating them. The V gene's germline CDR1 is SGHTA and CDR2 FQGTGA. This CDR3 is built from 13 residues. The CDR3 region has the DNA TGTGCCAGCAGCGCCCTCGGGACGGATACGCAGTATTTT. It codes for CASSALGTDTQYF.

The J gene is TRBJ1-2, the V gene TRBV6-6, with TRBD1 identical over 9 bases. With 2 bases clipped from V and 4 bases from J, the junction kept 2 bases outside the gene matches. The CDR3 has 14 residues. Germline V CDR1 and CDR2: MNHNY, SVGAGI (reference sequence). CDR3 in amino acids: CASSYGQGSYGYTF. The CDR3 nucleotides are TGTGCCAGCAGTTACGGACAGGGGAGCTATGGCTACACCTTC.

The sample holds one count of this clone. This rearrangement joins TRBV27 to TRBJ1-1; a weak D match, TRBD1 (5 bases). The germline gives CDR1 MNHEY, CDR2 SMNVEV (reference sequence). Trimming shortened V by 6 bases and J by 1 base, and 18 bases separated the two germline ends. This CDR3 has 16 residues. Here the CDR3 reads CASSPRRGVGNTEAFF. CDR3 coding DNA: TGTGCCAGCAGCCCTCGGCGGGGGGTGGGGAACACTGAAGCTTTCTTT.

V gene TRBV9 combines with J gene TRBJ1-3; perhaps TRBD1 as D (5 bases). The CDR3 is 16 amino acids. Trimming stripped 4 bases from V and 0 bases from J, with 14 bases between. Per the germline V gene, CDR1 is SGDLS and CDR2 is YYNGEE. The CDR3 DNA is TGTGCCAGCAGCCAAACAGGAGCTTCCTCTGGAAACACCATATATTTT. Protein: CASSQTGASSGNTIYF.

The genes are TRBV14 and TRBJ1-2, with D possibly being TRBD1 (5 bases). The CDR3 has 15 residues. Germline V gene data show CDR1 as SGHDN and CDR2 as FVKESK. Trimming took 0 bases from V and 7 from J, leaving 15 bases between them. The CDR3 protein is CASSQDGPRVSGYTF. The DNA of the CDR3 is TGTGCCAGCAGCCAAGATGGTCCCAGGGTGAGTGGCTACACCTTC. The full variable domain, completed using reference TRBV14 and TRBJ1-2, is EAGVTQFPSHSVIEKGQTVTLRCDPISGHDNLYWYRRVMGKEIKFLLHFVKESKQDESGMPNNRFLAERTGGTYSTLKVQPAELEDSGVYFCASSQDGPRVSGYTFGSGTRLTVV.

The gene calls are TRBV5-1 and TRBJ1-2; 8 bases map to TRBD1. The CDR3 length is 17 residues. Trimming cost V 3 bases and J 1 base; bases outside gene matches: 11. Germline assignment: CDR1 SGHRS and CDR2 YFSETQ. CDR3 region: CASSSWPGTGDNYGYTF. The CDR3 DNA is TGCGCCAGCAGCTCTTGGCCCGGGACAGGAGATAACTATGGCTACACCTTC.

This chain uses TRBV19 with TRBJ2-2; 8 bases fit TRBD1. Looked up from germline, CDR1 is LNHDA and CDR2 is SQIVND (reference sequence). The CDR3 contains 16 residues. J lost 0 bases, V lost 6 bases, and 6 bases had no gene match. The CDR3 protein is CASSLGQGTNTGELFF. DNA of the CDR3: TGTGCCAGTAGCCTCGGACAGGGAACGAACACCGGGGAGCTGTTTTTT.